This TCR beta chain was found in a study of shared clonotypes between healthy human individuals. Only in-frame clones appear in the TCRdb table, and some are missing; sequencing was by immunoSEQ multiplex PCR. The data hold over a million clones, with around 95% observed a single time. About this clone: This sample also contains other DNA sequences that code for the same CDR3.

The CDR3 runs to 15 residues. Germline V lookup: CDR1 LNHDA, CDR2 SQIVND (reference sequence). V lost 2 bases and J 0 bases, leaving 11 bases between the germline ends. Material: naive CD4+ T cells sorted from blood. The sample's subset: CD45RA+ positively selected. The chain has TRBV19 and TRBJ2-7; the D gene is possibly TRBD2 (6 bases). This clonotype was obtained from a man younger than 45 in good health. Written as DNA, the CDR3 is TGTGCCAGTAGTATAAGTAGCGGCGGCTCCTACGAGCAGTACTTC. Translating it yields CASSISSGGSYEQYF.